What follows is one T cell receptor (beta chain) and its context. This clonotype was counted at least ten times. The antigen this receptor binds is unknown. There are no base qualities to consult, and no much larger clone falls within one base. This specimen's time point label, per the study, means: patch test 1, 2 weeks after DPC sensitization. The sample's treatment or condition, from its label and the paper: therapeutic diphenylcyclopropenone sensitization with weekly scalp DPC. At each patch-test visit, blood was drawn before the patch test was applied. Patients were eligible if aged 18 to 70, diagnosed with alopecia and judged suitable for DPC therapy, and pregnant patients were excluded. Unfractionated whole blood was collected in Tempus Blood RNA tubes, and total RNA was extracted from that blood. The library was prepared using RACE. TCRdb shows the sequencer as NextSeq 500. During library preparation, unique molecular identifiers were attached to individual cDNA molecules so that TCRs could be counted in a quantitative, reproducible way. Both TCR alpha and TCR beta chains were sequenced from each blood RNA sample. From the authors' description of their analysis: A median of approximately 96,000 TCRs per sample was observed, with a range of roughly 20,000 to 700,000. V, J and CDR3 annotation of the TCR reads was performed with the Decombinator software suite. To make PS versus PT1 abundance plots, every sample was subsampled to the same number of TCRs (28,000). TCRs were defined as expanded if absent before sensitization and observed at least eight times at the 2-week time point. TCRdb redid the processing of the public reads, applying fastp at Q25 and MiXCR, and retained in-frame beta chains. Rows are unified per CDR3 protein, each entry keeping the most common DNA and genes. V and J calls and clone size were set by TCRdb, not the authors. In this sample the table shows about 360,000 distinct CDR3 sequences, roughly 6.9% of which occur a single time. Of the sample, 7.5% to 9% is held by the ten largest clones.

Spanning cysteine to phenylalanine, the CDR3 consists of 18 amino acids. Just the 54-base CDR3 DNA is kept, in frame starting at base 1. V is reduced by 4 bases and J by 3 bases, leaving a spacing of 25 bases between them. CDR1 KGHSY and CDR2 FQNENV were looked up in the germline V gene. This sample is drawn from a study of human T cells and chemical hapten exposure (dated by TCRdb to the early 2020s). About the investigation overall: For sensitization, 2% DPC in acetone was applied to an approximately 2 cm by approximately 2 cm area of upper inner arm skin. Throughout the approximately 25-week study period, patients were also given weekly therapeutic DPC doses on the scalp. Patch testing was performed on the upper back with Finn chambers containing 0.01% DPC, and the patch tests were scored after 6 days according to International Contact Dermatitis Research Group standards. The patient cohort, mostly female, included alopecia areata with under or over 50% scalp involvement, alopecia totalis and alopecia universalis. Libraries were pooled for sequencing, and variation in per-sample TCR yields was attributed mainly to small differences in library volumes within the pool. In alopecia patients, the study followed how the peripheral blood TCR repertoire changed in vivo over primary and secondary sensitization to diphenylcyclopropenone (DPC), a hapten. Blood was sampled from patients pre-sensitization (week 0) and at 2, 6 and about 24 weeks after DPC sensitization. Approximately 28 alopecia patients provided blood for TCR sequencing at one to four time points (pre-sensitization, 2, 6 and 24 weeks). Paper-wide results and their limitations: The number of PT1 expanded TCRs positively correlated with patch test score, significant at thresholds 8, 16 and 32 but not 4. Compared with pre-sensitization or healthy control sets, expanded TCRs formed significantly more large CDR3 similarity clusters, which is consistent with antigen-driven responses. Alopecia, a presumed autoimmune disease, was present in all patients, so the immune response of the patients might differ from that of healthy individuals. DPC sensitization did not change how many TCRs were above 1 in 1000 frequency, and no evidence was found of alterations in global repertoire structure. Repeated subsampling changed both the strength of the expansion versus patch-test correlation and the threshold at which the correlation became significant.

The clonotype was recovered from a woman aged 18-30 years with alopecia areata. Some clones in this sample may be carry-over from other donors' samples. This chain joins TRBV16 to TRBJ2-7; the D segment is perhaps TRBD1 or TRBD2, each sharing 6 matched bases. Sequencing was performed on whole blood, taken in connection with sensitization to the hapten diphenylcyclopropenone (DPC). DNA sequence: TGTGCCAGCAGCCCCCCGTCAACGGGGGCCTCGGGGGTCTACGAGCAGTACTTC. This gives the protein CASSPPSTGASGVYEQYF.